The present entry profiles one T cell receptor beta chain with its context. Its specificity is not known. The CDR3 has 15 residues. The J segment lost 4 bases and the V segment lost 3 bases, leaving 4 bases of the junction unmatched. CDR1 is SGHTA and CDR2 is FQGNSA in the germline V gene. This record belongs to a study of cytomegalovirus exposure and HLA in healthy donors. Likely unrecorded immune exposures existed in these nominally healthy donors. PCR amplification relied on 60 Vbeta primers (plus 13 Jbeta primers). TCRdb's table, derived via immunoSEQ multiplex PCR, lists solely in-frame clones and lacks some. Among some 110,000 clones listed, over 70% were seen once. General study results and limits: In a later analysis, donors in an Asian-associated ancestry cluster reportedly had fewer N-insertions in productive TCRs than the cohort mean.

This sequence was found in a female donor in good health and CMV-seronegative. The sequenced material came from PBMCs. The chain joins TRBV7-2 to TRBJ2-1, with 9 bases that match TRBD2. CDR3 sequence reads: CASSFSGRQYNEQFF. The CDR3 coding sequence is TGTGCCAGCAGCTTTAGCGGGAGACAATACAATGAGCAGTTCTTC.